This T cell receptor beta chain was obtained from a study of cytomegalovirus exposure and HLA in healthy donors. The study, taken as a whole, reports: An ancestry cluster, one associated with Asian ancestry, reportedly showed fewer N-insertions than the approximately 660-donor mean in a later analysis. In an earlier analysis, about 87% or about 30%: the productive usage of most TCR beta V segments.

Per germline, CDR1 SEHNR and CDR2 FQNEAQ (reference sequence). The CDR3 is 17 amino acids. As concerns this clone: Its target is not known. Mismatch with germline at one junction end may stem from a read error.

The primer mix had 60 Vbeta and 13 Jbeta primers. Profiled with immunoSEQ multiplex PCR; TCRdb holds only in-frame clones, not every one. The profile shows fewer than 200,000 clones, 60% to 80% of them singletons. Sequencing used PBMCs. V usage is TRBV7-9 and J usage is TRBJ2-6; 11 bases align to TRBD1. The TCR originated in a middle-aged man in good health and CMV-seropositive. CDR3 sequence (DNA): TGTGCCAGCAGCACCGGGACAGGGGGGTCTGGGGCCAACGGCCTGACTTTC. Its protein product is CASSTGTGGSGANGLTF.